The 3 T cell receptor beta chains below all came from one sample that was sequenced in a study of blood T cell repertoires in COVID-19. Here immunoSEQ multiplex PCR was the method, and the copy in TCRdb shows in-frame clones only, minus some. The data show 90,000 to 150,000 clones, about nine tenths seen once. Specimen: peripheral blood. The receptors were sampled from a human donor in a cohort sampled during active COVID-19.

This chain uses TRBV25-1 with TRBJ1-5; 9 positions match TRBD1. The trim removed 6 bases at V and 4 bases at J, leaving 4 bases unmatched. CDR3 length: 14 residues. Per the germline V gene, CDR1 is MGHDK and CDR2 is SYGVNS. CDR3 region: CASSGTGTNQPQHF. The CDR3 bases are TGTGCCAGCAGCGGGACAGGGACAAATCAGCCCCAGCATTTT.

The chain joins TRBV19 to TRBJ2-3; 13 nucleotides line up with TRBD2. Germline CDR1 and CDR2: LNHDA and SQIVND (reference sequence). This CDR3 region has 17 residues. Unmatched junction bases numbered 5, after V lost 3 bases and J lost 2 bases. The CDR3 bases are TGTGCCAGTAGTATGAGACTAGCGGGGGGTATCACAGATACGCAGTATTTT. It yields the protein CASSMRLAGGITDTQYF.

CDR3: CASSMRETQYF. The CDR3 bases are TGTGCCAGCAGCATGAGGGAGACCCAGTACTTC. V is TRBV12-3 or TRBV12-4 and J is TRBJ2-5; no reliable D call. The CDR3 length is 11 residues. Trimming pared 6 bases from V and 5 bases from J, leaving 7 bases between.